The rows below give T cell receptor beta chains drawn from one sample of a study of identical twins. One entry per CDR3 protein, called by TCRdb with MiXCR from the 5' RACE reads. The table has around 1.7 million distinct CDR3 sequences, 32% seen once; the top ten hold about 0.27%. The sequenced sample consisted of cord blood. These receptors were taken from a newborn girl in good health. CDR3s include the opening cysteine and the closing phenylalanine or tryptophan. A D gene is named only where the DNA matches it firmly. Only some rows state a clone size, as once, few, many or a class for expanded clones.

length	size	D	V	J	DNA	CDR3
18	few	TRBD2	TRBV20-1	TRBJ2-7	TGCAGTGCTAGGGCTAGCGGGAGGGCCTACTCTCGGATCCACGAGCAGTACTTC	CSARASGRAYSRIHEQYF
12	NA	NA	TRBV15	TRBJ1-1	TGTGCCACCCTTCATTCGACAGGCGGACCTTTCTTT	CATLHSTGGPFF
17	NA	NA	TRBV5-1	TRBJ2-6	TGCGCCAGCAGCTTGCAGTACTCATCTCTGGGCACCAACGTCCTGACTTTC	CASSLQYSSLGTNVLTF
16	few	TRBD2	TRBV10-3	TRBJ2-5	TGTGCCATCAGTCCCTATAGCGGGAGGTACCAAGAGACCCAGTACTTC	CAISPYSGRYQETQYF
15	many	NA	TRBV28	TRBJ2-1	TGTGCCAGCAGTTTGGTTTCGGCCGGCCATAATGAGCAGTTCTTC	CASSLVSAGHNEQFF
14	few	NA	TRBV27	TRBJ2-1	TGTGCCAGCAGTTCGGCCCCAACCTACAATGAGCAGTTCTTC	CASSSAPTYNEQFF
17	few	TRBD2	TRBV3-1	TRBJ2-3	TGTGCCAGCAGCCAAAGGAGACTAGCGGGGGGCCCAGATACGCAGTATTTT	CASSQRRLAGGPDTQYF
14	few	NA	TRBV19	TRBJ2-7	TGTGCCAGTAGTATGCTGGGACCCTCCTACGAGCAGTACTTC	CASSMLGPSYEQYF
14	NA	NA	TRBV2	TRBJ2-1	TGTGCCAGCAGGGCGGGATCTTTCTACAATGAGCAGTTCTTC	CASRAGSFYNEQFF
15	once	NA	TRBV7-8	TRBJ2-5	TGTGCCAGCAGCTTAGGATCAAAGCCCTGGGAGACCCAGTACTTC	CASSLGSKPWETQYF
16	NA	TRBD1	TRBV4-2	TRBJ2-5	TGTGCCAGCAGCCAAGGGATAACAGGGGGAGGAGAGACCCAGTACTTC	CASSQGITGGGETQYF
15	few	NA	TRBV21-1	TRBJ1-2	TGTGCCAGCAGCAAAGGTCCGGGGGCGGTTGAAGGCTACACCTTC	CASSKGPGAVEGYTF
14	few	TRBD2	TRBV20-1	TRBJ2-7	TGCAGTGCTAGGGGGCGGACTAGACACAATGAGCAGTACTTC	CSARGRTRHNEQYF
15	NA	NA	TRBV18	TRBJ1-2	TGTGCCAGCTCATCTCTCTACAGGGAAGTAGACGGCTACACCTTC	CASSSLYREVDGYTF
15	few	NA	TRBV28	TRBJ2-7	TGTGCCAGCAGTTTCATGGGGGGGACAGCCTACGAGCAGTACTTC	CASSFMGGTAYEQYF
13	NA	NA	TRBV5-1	TRBJ1-1	TGCGCCAGCAGGGACGGGAGAGGGGGTGAAGCTTTCTTT	CASRDGRGGEAFF
13	NA	NA	TRBV6-1	TRBJ1-5	TGTGCCAGCGGGGGGTCAGAGTATCAGCCCCAGCATTTT	CASGGSEYQPQHF
15	few	TRBD1	TRBV29-1	TRBJ1-1	TGCAGCAATCTACCCCGGGACAGGGGGAACACTGAAGCTTTCTTT	CSNLPRDRGNTEAFF
13	NA	NA	TRBV20-1	TRBJ2-1	TGCAGTGCTAGAGGTTACACCTACAATGAGCAGTTCTTC	CSARGYTYNEQFF
14	NA	TRBD2	TRBV28	TRBJ2-1	TGTGCCAGCAGCGCTAGCGGGACTAAGGATGAGCAGTTCTTC	CASSASGTKDEQFF
17	few	NA	TRBV28	TRBJ1-1	TGTGCCAGCAGTACCCGACAGGCTGTCTTTATGAACACTGAAGCTTTCTTT	CASSTRQAVFMNTEAFF
17	few	TRBD2	TRBV28	TRBJ2-7	TGTGCCAGCAGTTTGTATGGCGGGACTACTTCTACCTACGAGCAGTACTTC	CASSLYGGTTSTYEQYF
16	NA	TRBD2	TRBV6-5	TRBJ2-5	TGTGCCAGCAGCCAAGGGACTAGCGGTAGCCGGGAGACCCAGTACTTC	CASSQGTSGSRETQYF
16	NA	TRBD1	TRBV20-1	TRBJ2-1	TGCAGTGCCACCACCGGGACAGGGACCGGCTACAATGAGCAGTTCTTC	CSATTGTGTGYNEQFF
15	NA	NA	TRBV6-1	TRBJ2-5	TGTGCCAGCAGTGAAGAGATTAGGACAGCCGAGACCCAGTACTTC	CASSEEIRTAETQYF
16	once	NA	TRBV3-1	TRBJ2-5	TGTGCCAGCAGCCCCACTCCCGGGACGCAACAAGAGACCCAGTACTTC	CASSPTPGTQQETQYF
15	NA	TRBD2	TRBV6-5	TRBJ2-5	TGTGCCAGCAGTTACTCGAGTACTAGCGGAGGGGGGCAGTACTTC	CASSYSSTSGGGQYF